This T cell receptor (beta chain) was sequenced in a study of T cells after yellow fever vaccination. Study outcomes and limitations: Post-booster samples contained most primary-vaccination clones (approximately 95% CD4, approximately 88% CD8). Among all clonotypes, a small share was observed in both CD4 and CD8 compartments.

Comment on this clonotype: The antigen is undetermined.

Synthesis of TCR cDNA relied on 5'RACE template switching, which attached a universal primer site and UMIs. MiXCR, run by TCRdb on the 5' RACE reads, gives a single entry per CDR3 protein. The repertoire holds about 550,000 distinct CDR3 sequences, with 15% to 20% as singletons. The CDR3 length is 15 residues. The V gene lost 8 bases and the J gene lost 2 bases, with 19 bases spanning the gap. Germline V gene data show CDR1 as SEHNR and CDR2 as FQNEAQ (reference sequence). This clonotype was sampled from a man aged 25-40 years who received the YFV17D yellow fever vaccine. The rearrangement joins TRBV7-9 to TRBJ2-7; D is possibly TRBD1 (5 bases). The starting material was PBMCs, obtained 15 days after the yellow fever booster vaccination. In DNA form, the CDR3 reads TGTGCCAGCGCTGGGGCAAAGCTCGCGACCTACGAGCAGTACTTC. Translating gives CASAGAKLATYEQYF.